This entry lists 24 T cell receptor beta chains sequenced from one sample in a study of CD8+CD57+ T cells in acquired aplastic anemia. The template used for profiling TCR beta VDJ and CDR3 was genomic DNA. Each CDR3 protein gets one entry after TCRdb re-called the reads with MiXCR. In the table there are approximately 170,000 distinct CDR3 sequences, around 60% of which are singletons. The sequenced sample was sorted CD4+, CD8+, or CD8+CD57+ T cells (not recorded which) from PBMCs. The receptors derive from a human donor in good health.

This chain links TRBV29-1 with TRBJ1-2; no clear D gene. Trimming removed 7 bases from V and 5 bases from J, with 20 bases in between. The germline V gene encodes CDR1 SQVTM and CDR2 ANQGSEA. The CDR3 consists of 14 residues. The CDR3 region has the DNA TGCAGCGCACGCCCATCGGGCCTATGGTATGGCTACACCTTC. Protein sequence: CSARPSGLWYGYTF.

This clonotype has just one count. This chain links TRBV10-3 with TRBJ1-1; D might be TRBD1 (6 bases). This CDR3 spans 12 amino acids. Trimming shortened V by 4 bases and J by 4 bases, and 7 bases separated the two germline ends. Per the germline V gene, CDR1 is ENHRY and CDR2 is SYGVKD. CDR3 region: CAISGGGTEAFF. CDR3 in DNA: TGTGCCATCAGTGGAGGGGGCACTGAAGCTTTCTTT.

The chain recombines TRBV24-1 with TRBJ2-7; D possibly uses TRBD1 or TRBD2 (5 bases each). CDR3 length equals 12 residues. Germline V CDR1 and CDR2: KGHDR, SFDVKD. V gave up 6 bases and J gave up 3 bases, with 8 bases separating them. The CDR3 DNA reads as TGTGCCACCAGTTCTGGGGGCTACGAGCAGTACTTC. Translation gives CATSSGGYEQYF.

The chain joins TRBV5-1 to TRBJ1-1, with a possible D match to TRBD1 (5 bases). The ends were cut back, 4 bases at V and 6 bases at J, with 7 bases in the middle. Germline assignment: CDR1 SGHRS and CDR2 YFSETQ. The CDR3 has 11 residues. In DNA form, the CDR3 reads TGCGCCAGCAGCGCGGGGGCTGAAGCTTTCTTT. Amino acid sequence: CASSAGAEAFF.

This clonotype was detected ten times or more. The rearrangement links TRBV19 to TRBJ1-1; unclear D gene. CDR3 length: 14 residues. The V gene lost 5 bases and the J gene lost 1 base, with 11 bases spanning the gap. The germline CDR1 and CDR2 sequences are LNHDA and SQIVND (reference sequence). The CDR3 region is CASSLTPGNTEAFF. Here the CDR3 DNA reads TGTGCCAGTAGTCTGACACCCGGGAACACTGAAGCTTTCTTT.

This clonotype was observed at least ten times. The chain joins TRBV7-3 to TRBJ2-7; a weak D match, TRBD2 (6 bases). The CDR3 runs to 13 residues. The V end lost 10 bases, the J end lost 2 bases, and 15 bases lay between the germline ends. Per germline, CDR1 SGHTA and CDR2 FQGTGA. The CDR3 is CAKPDYRTYEQYF. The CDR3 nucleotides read TGTGCCAAACCGGACTATCGAACCTACGAGCAGTACTTC.

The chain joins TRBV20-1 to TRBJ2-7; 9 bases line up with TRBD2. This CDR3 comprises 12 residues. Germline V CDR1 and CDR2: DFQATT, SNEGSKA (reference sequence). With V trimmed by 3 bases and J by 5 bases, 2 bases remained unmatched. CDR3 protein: CSARREGHEQYF. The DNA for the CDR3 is TGCAGTGCTAGGCGGGAGGGGCACGAGCAGTACTTC.

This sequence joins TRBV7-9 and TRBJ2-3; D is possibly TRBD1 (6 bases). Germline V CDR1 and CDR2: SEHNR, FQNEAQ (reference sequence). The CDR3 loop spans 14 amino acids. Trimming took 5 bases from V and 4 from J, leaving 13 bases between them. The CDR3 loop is CASSPLGQADTQYF. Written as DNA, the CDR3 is TGTGCCAGCAGCCCCCTGGGACAAGCAGATACGCAGTATTTT.

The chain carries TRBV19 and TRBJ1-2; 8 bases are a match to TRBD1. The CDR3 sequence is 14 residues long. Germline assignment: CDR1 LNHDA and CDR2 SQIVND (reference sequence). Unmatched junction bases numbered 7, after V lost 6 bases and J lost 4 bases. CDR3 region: CASSADRGIYGYTF. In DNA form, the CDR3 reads TGTGCCAGTAGCGCAGACAGGGGAATCTATGGCTACACCTTC. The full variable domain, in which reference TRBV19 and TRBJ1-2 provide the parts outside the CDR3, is DGGITQSPKYLFRKEGQNVTLSCEQNLNHDAMYWYRQDPGQGLRLIYYSQIVNDFQKGDIAEGYSVSREKKESFPLTVTSAQKNPTAFYLCASSADRGIYGYTFGSGTRLTVV.

For the CDR3, the DNA is TGCAGCGTTGATGGAGGGCCAAACTATGGCTACACCTTC. Translated: CSVDGGPNYGYTF. The chain has TRBV29-1 and TRBJ1-2; D uncertain. This CDR3 comprises 13 residues. From germline, CDR1 is SQVTM and CDR2 ANQGSEA. Between the trimmed V and J ends, which lost 3 bases and 2 bases, there was a span of 10 bases.

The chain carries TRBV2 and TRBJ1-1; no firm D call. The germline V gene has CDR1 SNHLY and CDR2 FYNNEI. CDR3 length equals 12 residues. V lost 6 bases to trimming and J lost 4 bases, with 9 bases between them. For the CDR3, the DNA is TGTGCCAGCAGGTTTGGGCGCACTGAAGCTTTCTTT. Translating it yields CASRFGRTEAFF.

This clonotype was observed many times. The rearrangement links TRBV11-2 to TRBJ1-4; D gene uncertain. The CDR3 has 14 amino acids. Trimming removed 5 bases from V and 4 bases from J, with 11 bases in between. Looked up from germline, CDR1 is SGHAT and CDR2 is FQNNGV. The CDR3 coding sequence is TGTGCCAGCAGCGTAGGGCGGATTAATGAAAAACTGTTTTTT. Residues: CASSVGRINEKLFF.

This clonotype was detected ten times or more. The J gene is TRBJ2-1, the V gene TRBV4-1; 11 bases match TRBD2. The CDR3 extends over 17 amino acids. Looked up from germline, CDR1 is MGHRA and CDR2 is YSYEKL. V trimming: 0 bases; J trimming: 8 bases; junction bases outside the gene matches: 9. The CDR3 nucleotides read TGCGCCAGCAGCCAAGAGCGCTGGCTAGCGGGAGGCGATGAGCAGTTCTTC. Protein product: CASSQERWLAGGDEQFF.

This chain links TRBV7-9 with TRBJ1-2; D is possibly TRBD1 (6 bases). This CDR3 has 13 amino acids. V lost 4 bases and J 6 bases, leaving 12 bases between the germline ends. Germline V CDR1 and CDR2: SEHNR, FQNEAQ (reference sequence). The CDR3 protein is CASSSGQNNGYTF. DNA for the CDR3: TGTGCCAGCAGCTCCGGACAGAATAATGGCTACACCTTC.

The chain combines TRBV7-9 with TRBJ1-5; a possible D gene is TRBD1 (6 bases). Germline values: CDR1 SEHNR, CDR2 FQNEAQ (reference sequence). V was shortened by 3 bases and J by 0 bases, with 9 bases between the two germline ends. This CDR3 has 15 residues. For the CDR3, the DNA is TGTGCCAGCAGCTTGACCAGGGGTAGCAATCAGCCCCAGCATTTT. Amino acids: CASSLTRGSNQPQHF. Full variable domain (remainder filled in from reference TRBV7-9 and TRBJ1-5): DTGVSQNPRHKITKRGQNVTFRCDPISEHNRLYWYRQTLGQGPEFLTYFQNEAQLEKSRLLSDRFSAERPKGSFSTLEIQRTEQGDSAMYLCASSLTRGSNQPQHFGDGTRLSIL.

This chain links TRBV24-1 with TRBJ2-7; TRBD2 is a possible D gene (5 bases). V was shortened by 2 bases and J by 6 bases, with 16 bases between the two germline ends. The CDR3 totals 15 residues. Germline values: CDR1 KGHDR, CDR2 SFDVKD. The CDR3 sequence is CATSDSGLNPTEQYF. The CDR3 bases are TGTGCCACCAGTGATTCGGGATTAAACCCTACCGAGCAGTACTTC.

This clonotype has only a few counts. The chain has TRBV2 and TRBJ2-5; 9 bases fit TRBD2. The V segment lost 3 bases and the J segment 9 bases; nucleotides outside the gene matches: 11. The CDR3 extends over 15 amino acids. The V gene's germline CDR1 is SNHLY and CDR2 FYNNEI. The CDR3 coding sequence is TGTGCCAGCAGTGAGCTAGCGGGGCAGACCCAGCCCCAGTACTTC. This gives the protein CASSELAGQTQPQYF.

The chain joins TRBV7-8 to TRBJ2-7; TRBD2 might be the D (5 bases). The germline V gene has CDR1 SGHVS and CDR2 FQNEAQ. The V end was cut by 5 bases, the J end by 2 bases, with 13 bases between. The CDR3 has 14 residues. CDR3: CASSQGGRAYEQYF. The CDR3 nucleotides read TGTGCCAGCAGCCAAGGAGGTAGGGCCTACGAGCAGTACTTC. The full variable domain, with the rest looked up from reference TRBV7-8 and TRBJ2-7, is GAGVSQSPRYKVAKRGQDVALRCDPISGHVSLFWYQQALGQGPEFLTYFQNEAQLDKSGLPSDRFFAERPEGSVSTLKIQRTQQEDSAVYLCASSQGGRAYEQYFGPGTRLTVT.

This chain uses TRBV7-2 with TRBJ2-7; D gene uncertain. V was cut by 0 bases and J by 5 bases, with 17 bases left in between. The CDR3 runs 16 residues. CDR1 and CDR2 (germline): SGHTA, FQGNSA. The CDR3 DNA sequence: TGTGCCAGCAGCTTAGCGCTGGATATCTTTAGGAACGAGCAGTACTTC. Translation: CASSLALDIFRNEQYF.

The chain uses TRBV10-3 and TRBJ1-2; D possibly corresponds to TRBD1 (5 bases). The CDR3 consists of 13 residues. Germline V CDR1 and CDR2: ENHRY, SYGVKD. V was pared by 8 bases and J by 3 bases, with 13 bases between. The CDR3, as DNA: TGTGCCATCCGTGGGGTGGGGGACTATGGCTACACCTTC. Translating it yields CAIRGVGDYGYTF.

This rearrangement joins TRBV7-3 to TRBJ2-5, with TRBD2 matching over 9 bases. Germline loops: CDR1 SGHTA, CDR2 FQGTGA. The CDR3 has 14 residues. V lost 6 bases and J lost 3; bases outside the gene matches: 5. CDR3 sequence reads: CASSSTSGKETQYF. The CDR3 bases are TGTGCCAGCAGTTCGACTAGCGGAAAAGAGACCCAGTACTTC.

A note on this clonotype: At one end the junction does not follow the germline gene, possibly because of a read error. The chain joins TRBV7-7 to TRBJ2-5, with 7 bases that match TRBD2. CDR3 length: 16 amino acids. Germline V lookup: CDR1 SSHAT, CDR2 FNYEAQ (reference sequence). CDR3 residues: CASSLARAGRQETQYF. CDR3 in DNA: TGTGCTAGCAGCTTAGCTAGAGCGGGGAGGCAAGAGACCCAGTACTTC.

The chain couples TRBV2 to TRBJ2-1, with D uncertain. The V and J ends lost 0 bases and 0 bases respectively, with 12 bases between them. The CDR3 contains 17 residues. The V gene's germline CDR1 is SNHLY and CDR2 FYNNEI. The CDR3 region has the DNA TGTGCCAGCAGTGAAGCGATGGGGAAGAGCTCCTACAATGAGCAGTTCTTC. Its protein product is CASSEAMGKSSYNEQFF.

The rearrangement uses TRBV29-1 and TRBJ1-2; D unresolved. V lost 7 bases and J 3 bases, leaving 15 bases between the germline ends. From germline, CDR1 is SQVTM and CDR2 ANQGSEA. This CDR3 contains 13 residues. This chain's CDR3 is CSAEGPGDYGYTF. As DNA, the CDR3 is TGCAGCGCCGAGGGTCCTGGTGACTATGGCTACACCTTC.